Below are 10 T cell receptor beta chains sequenced from a single sample in a study of shared clonotypes between healthy human individuals. The protocol was immunoSEQ multiplex PCR, while the TCRdb copy is restricted to in-frame clones and leaves out a portion. The sample records over 850,000 clones, more than 75% being singletons. The sequencing sample was made of memory CD4+ T cells from PBMCs. Documented subset: CD45RA-negative fraction. The origin of the receptors is a man in his late teens or twenties in good health. Some clones in this sample may be carry-over from other donors' samples.

The chain couples TRBV7-2 to TRBJ1-5; perhaps TRBD1 as D (5 bases). V dropped 5 bases and J dropped 3 bases, with 14 bases sitting between them. Germline V gene lookup returns CDR1 SGHTA and CDR2 FQGNSA. The CDR3 extends over 15 amino acids. Written as DNA, the CDR3 is TGTGCCAGCAGCCCCCAGGGATGGGACAATCAGCCCCAGCATTTT. It translates to CASSPQGWDNQPQHF.

For this clone: Other DNA sequences in the same sample also yield this CDR3. The chain joins TRBV29-1 to TRBJ2-7; 7 nucleotides align to TRBD1. Germline V CDR1 and CDR2: SQVTM, ANQGSEA. The V gene end was trimmed by 6 bases and the J gene end by 5 bases; junction bases not matched to a gene: 4. This CDR3 comprises 11 residues. CDR3 DNA sequence: TGCAGCGTGCAAACAGGGGACGAGCAGTACTTC. Translating gives CSVQTGDEQYF.

This clone was observed a handful of times. The chain couples TRBV6-5 to TRBJ2-3, with D uncertain. The V end lost 10 bases, the J end lost 6 bases, and 20 bases lay between the germline ends. The germline V gene has CDR1 MNHEY and CDR2 SVGAGI. This CDR3 has 14 amino acids. The CDR3 sequence is CATRGRILGDTQYF. The CDR3 DNA reads TGTGCCACCCGCGGCAGGATCCTGGGGGATACGCAGTATTTT.

A note on this clone: A much larger clone is a single base away; this may be a read error. The V gene is TRBV2, the J gene TRBJ2-7; 9 positions match TRBD1. There are 12 residues in the CDR3. From germline, CDR1 is SNHLY and CDR2 FYNNEI. J lost 6 bases, V lost 5 bases, and 2 bases had no gene match. CDR3 nucleotide sequence: TGTGCCAGCAGTCCGGACAGGGGCGAGCAGTACTTC. Translating it yields CASSPDRGEQYF.

The chain is built from TRBV9 and TRBJ2-5, with TRBD2 identical over 13 bases. Trimming took 0 bases from V and 7 from J; bases not matched to a gene: 6. In germline, CDR1 is SGDLS, CDR2 YYNGEE. CDR3 length equals 16 residues. Here the CDR3 reads CASSVATGLAGTTQYF. CDR3 in DNA: TGTGCCAGCAGCGTAGCTACGGGACTAGCGGGGACGACCCAGTACTTC.

The V call is TRBV7-9, the J call TRBJ1-5; a weak D match, TRBD1 (5 bases). V shed 3 bases and J shed 2 bases, with 11 bases lying between them. Germline V CDR1 and CDR2: SEHNR, FQNEAQ (reference sequence). The CDR3 is 15 residues long. CDR3 loop: CASSFSGQGNQPQHF. CDR3 coding DNA: TGTGCCAGCAGCTTCTCAGGGCAGGGCAATCAGCCCCAGCATTTT.

The V and J genes are TRBV5-1 and TRBJ2-1; 11 positions match TRBD2. The CDR3 has 15 amino acids. The germline gives CDR1 SGHRS, CDR2 YFSETQ. Trimming removed 2 bases from V and 10 bases from J; junction bases left unmatched: 8. The CDR3 region has the DNA TGCGCCAGCAGCTTAAATAGCGGGAGGGAAGGGGAGCAGTTCTTC. It translates to CASSLNSGREGEQFF.

The chain couples TRBV7-2 to TRBJ1-2; possibly TRBD1 for D (6 bases). CDR3 size: 10 residues. Germline values: CDR1 SGHTA, CDR2 FQGNSA. The chain's CDR3 is CLGGGNGYTF. Here the CDR3 DNA reads TGTCTAGGAGGGGGTAATGGCTACACCTTC.

The rearrangement uses TRBV30 and TRBJ1-4; D call uncertain. The CDR3 is 12 amino acids. The V end was cut by 3 bases, the J end by 6 bases, with 8 bases between. The V gene's germline CDR1 is GTSNPN and CDR2 SVGIG (reference sequence). CDR3 loop: CAWSGEDEKLFF. CDR3 coding DNA: TGTGCCTGGAGCGGGGAGGATGAAAAACTGTTTTTT.

This chain joins TRBV10-3 and TRBJ2-5, with 8 positions matching TRBD1. V gave up 11 bases and J gave up 0 bases; unmatched junction bases: 5. From germline, CDR1 is ENHRY and CDR2 SYGVKD. This CDR3 has 13 amino acids. CDR3: CAARQGYQETQYF. Written as DNA, the CDR3 is TGTGCCGCAAGACAGGGGTACCAAGAGACCCAGTACTTC.